A single T cell receptor (beta chain) is shown here with its context. V dropped 3 bases and J dropped 5 bases, with 11 bases sitting between them. Germline-derived CDR1 and CDR2 are LGHNA and YNFKEQ. The CDR3 covers 14 residues. The sample belongs to a study of T cell responses to AZD1222 COVID-19 vaccine. The data were produced by immunoSEQ multiplex PCR, yet TCRdb's version contains in-frame clones alone and is incomplete. This sample has roughly 150,000 clones, with 70% to 90% found just once. Sequenced material: peripheral blood, taken on day 0 of MenACWY control vaccination. This TCR was recovered from an adult in good health. This chain links TRBV4-2 with TRBJ2-1, with D unclear. The DNA for the CDR3 is TGTGCCAGCAGCCATCCCTCTCCCGACAATGAGCAGTTCTTC. Its protein product is CASSHPSPDNEQFF.